A single sample gave rise to the 15 T cell receptor beta chains below, sequenced in a study of T-cell memory formation after mild COVID-19. TCRdb ran MiXCR on the 5' RACE reads and lists one entry per CDR3 protein. The sample carries under 350,000 distinct CDR3 sequences, 16% recorded once. Sequencing was carried out using PBMCs or a T cell subset sorted from them (not recorded which). The receptors stem from a man aged 18 to 29 who had mild COVID-19 (a few samples of this study predate the infection). Cell type and time point are not known.

Notes on this clonotype: A clone one base away is much larger, so this may be a read error. The chain uses TRBV9 and TRBJ2-2, with D tentatively TRBD1 or TRBD2 (6 bases each). V lost 3 bases to trimming and J lost 5 bases, with 8 bases between them. CDR1 SGDLS and CDR2 YYNGEE come from the germline V gene. The CDR3 spans 13 residues. CDR3 sequence reads: CASSEGGTGELFF. As DNA, the CDR3 is TGTGCCAGCAGCGAAGGGGGGACCGGGGAGCTGTTTTTT.

The table lists this clonotype with a few counts. The genes are TRBV12-3 or TRBV12-4 and TRBJ2-5, with 7 bases lining up with TRBD1. CDR3 length: 14 amino acids. The junction had 10 bases not matched to a gene; V was cut back by 7 bases and J by 5 bases. For the CDR3, the DNA is TGTGCCAGCATCCATTCCACAGGGGTCGAGACCCAGTACTTC. Protein sequence: CASIHSTGVETQYF.

This clonotype showed up just a few times. The rearrangement joins TRBV9 to TRBJ1-4; D is undetermined. The germline V and J ends were trimmed by 5 bases and 0 bases, with 11 bases remaining between them. Germline CDR1 SGDLS, CDR2 YYNGEE. This CDR3 has 15 amino acids. In nucleotides, the CDR3 is TGTGCCAGCAGTCCTTACAGTTCAACTAATGAAAAACTGTTTTTT. Its translation is CASSPYSSTNEKLFF.

This clonotype was recorded a few times. This rearrangement joins TRBV6-5 to TRBJ1-1; D gene ambiguous. The CDR3 is 14 residues long. The germline CDR1 and CDR2 sequences are MNHEY and SVGAGI. V was shortened by 0 bases and J by 8 bases, with 13 bases between the two germline ends. CDR3 in DNA: TGTGCCAGCAGTTACTCACCCGGCACGGCGGAAGCTTTCTTT. Translating gives CASSYSPGTAEAFF.

This clonotype was seen more than once but under ten times. The V call is TRBV11-3, the J call TRBJ2-1; 7 positions match TRBD2. This CDR3 contains 14 residues. CDR1 is SGHNT and CDR2 is YENEEA in the germline V gene. Trimming removed 5 bases from V and 6 bases from J; junction bases left unmatched: 7. The CDR3 is CASSTRLAPNEQFF. The CDR3 DNA is TGTGCCAGCAGCACCCGACTAGCCCCCAATGAGCAGTTCTTC.

Only a few counts were recorded for this clonotype. The chain recombines TRBV9 with TRBJ2-3; TRBD2 aligns across 7 bases. The CDR3 contains 16 residues. The V segment lost 4 bases and the J segment 2 bases; nucleotides outside the gene matches: 10. Germline V CDR1 and CDR2: SGDLS, YYNGEE. CDR3 sequence: CASSTRLAWDTDTQYF. CDR3 coding DNA: TGTGCCAGCAGCACCCGACTAGCCTGGGACACAGATACGCAGTATTTT.

This clonotype occurred a few times. This chain joins TRBV12-3 or TRBV12-4 and TRBJ1-1; 7 bases align to TRBD1. CDR3 length equals 14 residues. V gave up 8 bases and J gave up 0 bases; unmatched junction bases: 6. CDR3 in amino acids: CASRGTALNTEAFF. The CDR3 nucleotides are TGTGCCAGCCGCGGGACAGCGTTGAACACTGAAGCTTTCTTT.

This clonotype has a handful of counts. The CDR3 reads CSVRGGQTNEQFF. In nucleotides, the CDR3 is TGCAGCGTTCGAGGGGGGCAGACCAATGAGCAGTTCTTC. The V gene is TRBV29-1, the J gene TRBJ2-1; D could derive from TRBD1 or TRBD2 (6 bases each). The CDR3 loop spans 13 amino acids. Trimming left V 5 bases short and J 6 bases short, with 14 bases between. Germline values: CDR1 SQVTM, CDR2 ANQGSEA.

The chain joins TRBV6-5 to TRBJ1-1; D uncertain. Per the germline V gene, CDR1 is MNHEY and CDR2 is SVGAGI. V was trimmed by 4 bases and J by 6 bases, leaving 18 bases between them. The CDR3 runs to 15 residues. Written as DNA, the CDR3 is TGTGCCAGCAGTTCACCTCCGGGCAGATCAGCTGAAGCTTTCTTT. It translates to CASSSPPGRSAEAFF.

This clonotype was seen a handful of times. This chain connects TRBV7-9 to TRBJ1-1, with D possibly matching TRBD1 (5 bases). CDR1 is SEHNR, CDR2 FQNEAQ, per germline (reference sequence). V was trimmed by 5 bases and J by 0 bases, leaving 13 bases between them. The CDR3 totals 15 residues. The CDR3 reads CASSPRGIMNTEAFF. The CDR3 DNA is TGTGCCAGCAGCCCACGGGGCATAATGAACACTGAAGCTTTCTTT.

In its sample, this clonotype was seen many times. The chain employs TRBV5-6 and TRBJ2-3, with D unclear. With 0 bases removed from V and 3 bases from J, the gap between germline ends came to 2 bases. CDR1 is SGHDT, CDR2 YYEEEE, per germline. This CDR3 contains 12 residues. CDR3 residues: CASSLATDTQYF. Here the CDR3 DNA reads TGTGCCAGCAGCTTGGCGACAGATACGCAGTATTTT.

A few counts support this clonotype. The chain has TRBV15 and TRBJ2-7; 9 bases are a match to TRBD1. The CDR3 contains 15 residues. CDR1 is LNHNV, CDR2 YYDKDF, per germline (reference sequence). Trimming removed 1 base from V and 4 bases from J; junction bases left unmatched: 5. The CDR3 region is CATSRGGTGMYEQYF. The CDR3 bases are TGTGCCACCAGCAGAGGAGGGACAGGGATGTACGAGCAGTACTTC.

This clonotype occurred many times. The rearrangement uses TRBV12-3 or TRBV12-4 and TRBJ1-5, with TRBD1 as a possible D gene (6 bases). This CDR3 is 13 amino acids long. V was trimmed by 7 bases and J by 6 bases, leaving 13 bases between them. CDR3 DNA sequence: TGTGCCAGCACCCCGGGGGCGGGTCAGCCCCAGCATTTT. Its protein product is CASTPGAGQPQHF.

The rearrangement links TRBV18 to TRBJ1-3, with D possibly matching TRBD1 (6 bases). V lost 1 base and J 0 bases, leaving 10 bases between the germline ends. This CDR3 comprises 16 residues. Germline CDR1 reads KGHSH; CDR2 reads LQKENI. CDR3 sequence (DNA): TGTGCCAGCTCACCACTGACAGGAAGCTCTGGAAACACCATATATTTT. It encodes CASSPLTGSSGNTIYF.

The table lists this clonotype with many counts. A read error may account for a junction end that differs from germline. The V gene is TRBV5-1, the J gene TRBJ2-3; D uncertain. CDR3 size: 12 residues. Germline V gene sequence: CDR1 SGHRS, CDR2 YFSETQ. The CDR3 spells CASSSSTDTQYF. CDR3 coding DNA: TGTGCCAGCAGTTCTAGCACAGATACGCAGTATTTT.